These 14 T cell receptor beta chains originate from one sample sequenced in a study of cutaneous CD30+ T cell lymphoproliferative disorder and hepatitis E. Using immunoSEQ multiplex PCR, the repertoire was profiled, and TCRdb retains in-frame clones only, with some absent. The repertoire holds 6,500 to 9,500 clones, with approximately 74% as singletons. The specimen sequenced was blood. The source is a human donor with a cutaneous T cell lymphoproliferative disorder associated with hepatitis E virus.

The genes are TRBV9 and TRBJ2-3, with a possible D match to TRBD2 (6 bases). Germline V lookup: CDR1 SGDLS, CDR2 YYNGEE. CDR3 size: 16 residues. Trimming shortened V by 0 bases and J by 2 bases, and 13 bases separated the two germline ends. Here the CDR3 reads CASSVGLGGNTDTQYF. Written as DNA, the CDR3 is TGTGCCAGCAGCGTAGGACTAGGAGGGAACACAGATACGCAGTATTTT.

The rearrangement links TRBV27 to TRBJ2-5; D is unresolved. The DNA matches TRBJ2-7 better at its end, which makes the J call doubtful. CDR3 length equals 14 residues. Germline V gives CDR1 MNHEY, CDR2 SMNVEV (reference sequence). The CDR3 is CASSLIEASYEQYF. The CDR3 DNA is TGTGCCAGCAGTTTAATAGAGGCTTCCTACGAGCAGTACTTC.

The chain is built from TRBV5-1 and TRBJ2-7, with unresolved D. V lost 1 base to trimming and J lost 3 bases, with 8 bases between them. Germline values: CDR1 SGHRS, CDR2 YFSETQ. The CDR3 consists of 13 residues. The chain's CDR3 is CASSLWANYEQYF. In DNA form, the CDR3 reads TGCGCCAGCAGCTTGTGGGCTAACTACGAGCAGTACTTC.

The chain carries TRBV9 and TRBJ1-5, with TRBD1 matching over 7 bases. CDR1 and CDR2 from the germline V gene are SGDLS and YYNGEE. The CDR3 loop spans 14 amino acids. Losses at the gene ends were 4 bases for V and 3 bases for J; bases not matched to a gene: 4. CDR3 coding DNA: TGTGCCAGCAGCCATGGACAGGACAATCAGCCCCAGCATTTT. Its protein is CASSHGQDNQPQHF.

The chain links TRBV29-1 to TRBJ2-1; 11 bases are shared with TRBD2. CDR1 and CDR2 (germline): SQVTM, ANQGSEA. CDR3 length: 16 residues. V gave up 4 bases and J gave up 0 bases; unmatched junction bases: 5. CDR3: CSVVLAGVYSYNEQFF. CDR3 sequence (DNA): TGCAGCGTTGTACTAGCGGGAGTGTACTCCTACAATGAGCAGTTCTTC.

The chain combines TRBV30 with TRBJ1-6; D gene unclear. Germline V gives CDR1 GTSNPN, CDR2 SVGIG (reference sequence). The CDR3 sequence is 16 residues long. Trimming left V 4 bases short and J 9 bases short, with 22 bases between. The CDR3 here is CAWKVGAGSRASPLHF. The CDR3 DNA reads TGTGCCTGGAAGGTCGGTGCGGGTTCTAGGGCTTCACCCCTCCACTTT.

In its sample, this clone was seen a few times. The CDR3 protein is CASRPPGVAEQYF. DNA for the CDR3: TGCGCCAGCAGACCGCCAGGGGTAGCAGAGCAGTACTTC. This sequence joins TRBV5-1 and TRBJ2-7, with D possibly TRBD1 on 6 matching bases. Germline CDR1 SGHRS, CDR2 YFSETQ. V was pared by 5 bases and J by 7 bases, with 16 bases between. The CDR3 is 13 amino acids.

On this clone: A junction boundary mismatches the germline segment, possibly from a read error. The CDR3: CASSQDNSGGYFGELFF. The CDR3 nucleotides are TGCGCCAGCAGCCAAGATAACAGCGGGGGGTATTTCGGGGAGCTGTTTTTT. The chain employs TRBV5-4 and TRBJ2-2, with TRBD2 matching 9 bases. Germline CDR1 and CDR2: SGHNT and YYREEE (reference sequence). The CDR3 consists of 17 residues.

Comments on this clone: Germline is not matched at one junction end, which may reflect a read error. The rearrangement joins TRBV19 to TRBJ1-5; D remains unclear. This CDR3 has 13 amino acids. CDR1 and CDR2 from the germline V gene are LNHDA and SQIVND (reference sequence). The CDR3 DNA reads as TGTGCCAGTAGCGGACGGTACAATCGGCCCCAGCATTTT. Amino acids: CASSGRYNRPQHF.

V and J are TRBV10-2 and TRBJ2-7; D unresolved. CDR1 is WSHSY, CDR2 SAAADI, per germline. This CDR3 is built from 14 residues. Trimming removed 0 bases at V and 2 bases at J, with 8 bases between. The CDR3 sequence is CASSESRQTYEQYF. The CDR3, as DNA: TGCGCCAGCAGTGAGTCCAGACAAACCTACGAGCAGTACTTC.

In its sample, this clone was seen once. The V call is TRBV10-2, the J call TRBJ2-7, with D uncertain. The CDR3 loop spans 13 amino acids. Looked up from germline, CDR1 is WSHSY and CDR2 is SAAADI. Trimming took off 4 bases at V and 0 bases at J, with 7 bases between the two ends. CDR3 nucleotides: TGCGCCAGCAGTGGGAATAGCTCCTACGAGCAGTACTTC. Encoded protein: CASSGNSSYEQYF.

This chain uses TRBV28 with TRBJ2-5; D ambiguous. Germline V gives CDR1 MDHEN, CDR2 SYDVKM. V was pared by 3 bases and J by 5 bases, with 16 bases between. There are 15 residues in the CDR3. CDR3 sequence: CASSFRPQAVETQYF. CDR3 DNA: TGTGCCAGCAGTTTCCGACCGCAGGCAGTTGAGACCCAGTACTTC.

The CDR3 is CASKDSTLRGALIREQFF. The CDR3 nucleotides read TGTGCCAGCAAGGATTCAACCCTACGGGGGGCCCTTATCCGTGAGCAGTTCTTC. The chain links TRBV25-1 to TRBJ2-1; a possible D gene is TRBD2 (7 bases). Trimming stripped 7 bases from V and 9 bases from J, with 31 bases between. Germline values: CDR1 MGHDK, CDR2 SYGVNS. CDR3 length: 18 amino acids.

The chain has TRBV5-1 and TRBJ2-1, with D possibly matching TRBD2 (5 bases). CDR1 and CDR2 (germline): SGHRS, YFSETQ. The V end was cut by 0 bases, the J end by 6 bases, with 19 bases between. The CDR3 is made up of 17 amino acids. CDR3 DNA sequence: TGCGCCAGCAGCTTGGCCGTTAGCAGCGGAGCCAGCAATGAGCAGTTCTTC. Its protein is CASSLAVSSGASNEQFF.